One sample yielded the 10 T cell receptor beta chains listed below, sequenced in a study of T-cell reconstitution after alpha-beta-depleted transplantation in children. The TCRbeta library was prepared with unique molecular identifiers. TCRdb fed the PCR reads into MiXCR, producing one record per CDR3 protein. Of 450,000 to 600,000 distinct CDR3 sequences listed, 10% to 15% are singletons. The source was PBMCs, mostly from graft donor cells, collected 360 days after TCRalphabeta/CD19-depleted stem cell transplant. The receptor set was obtained from a male patient aged 10 to 17 who had a stem cell transplant for acute myeloid leukemia, so the T cells may come from the graft donor.

This clonotype was observed many times. The genes are TRBV12-3 or TRBV12-4 and TRBJ1-5; maybe TRBD1 (5 bases). The V gene lost 5 bases and the J gene lost 4 bases, with 15 bases spanning the gap. This CDR3 has 15 amino acids. The CDR3 loop is CASSVLGTGNQPQHF. CDR3 sequence (DNA): TGTGCCAGCAGTGTTTTAGGTACAGGTAATCAGCCCCAGCATTTT.

The gene calls are TRBV6-1 and TRBJ2-7, with TRBD1 matching 8 bases. The CDR3 covers 15 residues. Trimming removed 4 bases from V and 2 bases from J; junction bases left unmatched: 7. Germline V gives CDR1 MNHNS, CDR2 SASEGT. The CDR3 DNA follows: TGTGCCAGCAGTGGTGGGGACAGGCCCGCCTACGAGCAGTACTTC. This sequence encodes CASSGGDRPAYEQYF.

V usage is TRBV24-1 and J usage is TRBJ2-7; a weak D match, TRBD1 (5 bases). The CDR3 consists of 13 residues. Germline V gene lookup returns CDR1 KGHDR and CDR2 SFDVKD. Trimming took off 3 bases at V and 3 bases at J, with 8 bases between the two ends. CDR3 in DNA: TGTGCCACCAGTGATGCTGGACACTACGAGCAGTACTTC. It yields the protein CATSDAGHYEQYF.

This clonotype was seen a few times. This rearrangement joins TRBV12-3 or TRBV12-4 to TRBJ2-7; D is perhaps TRBD2 (5 bases). There are 16 residues in the CDR3. The V end was cut by 4 bases, the J end by 0 bases, with 16 bases between. The chain's CDR3 is CASSSPQRGDSYEQYF. CDR3 nucleotides: TGTGCCAGCAGTTCTCCGCAACGGGGAGACTCCTACGAGCAGTACTTC.

The CDR3 region has the DNA TGTGCCAGCAGCATCCGACTAGTCGGAGGCACAGATACGCAGTATTTT. As protein: CASSIRLVGGTDTQYF. V usage is TRBV6-1 and J usage is TRBJ2-3; tentatively, D is TRBD2 (6 bases). The V end lost 6 bases, the J end lost 1 base, and 17 bases lay between the germline ends. The germline V gene has CDR1 MNHNS and CDR2 SASEGT. The CDR3 spans 16 residues.

This chain links TRBV21-1 with TRBJ2-1; the table names TRBD2, a call not compared with the DNA. TRBV21-1 is annotated as a pseudogene. The CDR3 extends over 16 amino acids. CDR3: CASSNPRGIHYNEQFF. The DNA of the CDR3 is TGTGCCAGCAGCAACCCCCGCGGGATCCACTACAATGAGCAGTTCTTC.

CDR3 residues: CASSLTGFYRSYNEQFF. Written as DNA, the CDR3 is TGTGCCAGCAGCCTCACGGGTTTTTATCGCTCCTACAATGAGCAGTTCTTC. The chain has TRBV5-4 and TRBJ2-1; no firm D call. Trimming took off 4 bases at V and 0 bases at J, with 17 bases between the two ends. CDR1 SGHNT and CDR2 YYREEE come from the germline V gene (reference sequence). The length of the CDR3 is 17 residues.

This clonotype was recorded many times. The rearrangement uses TRBV12-3 or TRBV12-4 and TRBJ2-7; D is perhaps TRBD1 (6 bases). The V end was cut by 0 bases, the J end by 0 bases, with 12 bases between. The CDR3 spans 16 residues. The DNA of the CDR3 is TGTGCCAGCAGTTTAGCTACCAGGGGAAGCTCCTACGAGCAGTACTTC. This translates into CASSLATRGSSYEQYF.

This clonotype was counted ten times or more. The chain couples TRBV6-2 or TRBV6-3 to TRBJ1-1; 9 bases line up with TRBD1. With 3 bases clipped from V and 0 bases from J, the junction kept 8 bases outside the gene matches. This CDR3 has 17 residues. The germline V gene has CDR1 MNHEY and CDR2 SVGEGT. The CDR3 loop reads CASSYPSGTGMNTEAFF. CDR3 nucleotide sequence: TGTGCCAGCAGTTATCCCTCCGGGACAGGGATGAACACTGAAGCTTTCTTT.

The V gene is TRBV9, the J gene TRBJ2-1; TRBD1 might be the D (5 bases). Germline lookup yields CDR1 SGDLS and CDR2 YYNGEE. The CDR3 runs 15 residues. Trimming pared 4 bases from V and 6 bases from J, leaving 17 bases between. The CDR3 is CASSTNQGVFNEQFF. DNA for the CDR3: TGTGCCAGCAGCACCAATCAAGGGGTCTTCAATGAGCAGTTCTTC.